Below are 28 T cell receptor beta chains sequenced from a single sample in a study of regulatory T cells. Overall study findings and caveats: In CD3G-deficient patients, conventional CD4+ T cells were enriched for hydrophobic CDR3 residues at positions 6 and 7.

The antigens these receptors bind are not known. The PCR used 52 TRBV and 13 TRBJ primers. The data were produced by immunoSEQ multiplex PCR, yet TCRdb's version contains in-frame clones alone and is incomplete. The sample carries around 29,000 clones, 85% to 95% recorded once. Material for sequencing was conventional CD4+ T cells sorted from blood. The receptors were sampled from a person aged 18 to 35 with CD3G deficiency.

CDR3 protein: CASSPNQAGGQPQHF. The CDR3 region has the DNA TGTGCCAGCAGTCCGAATCAGGCAGGGGGTCAGCCCCAGCATTTT. This rearrangement joins TRBV28 to TRBJ1-5; 7 bases map to TRBD1. The CDR3 covers 15 residues. CDR1 MDHEN and CDR2 SYDVKM come from the germline V gene. With V trimmed by 5 bases and J by 6 bases, 10 bases remained unmatched.

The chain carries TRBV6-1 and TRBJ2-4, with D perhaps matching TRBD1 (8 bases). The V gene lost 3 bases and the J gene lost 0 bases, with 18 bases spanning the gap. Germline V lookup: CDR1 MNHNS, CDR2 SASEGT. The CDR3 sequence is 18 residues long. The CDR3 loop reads CASSERTGRGIAKNIQYF. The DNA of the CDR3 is TGTGCCAGCAGTGAGCGGACAGGGCGGGGGATAGCCAAAAACATTCAGTACTTC.

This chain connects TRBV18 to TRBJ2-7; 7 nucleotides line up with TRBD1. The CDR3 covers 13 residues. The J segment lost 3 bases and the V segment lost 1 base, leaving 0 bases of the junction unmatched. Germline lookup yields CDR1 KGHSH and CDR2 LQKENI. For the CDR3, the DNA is TGTGCCAGCTCACCACGACAGGGCTACGAGCAGTACTTC. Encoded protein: CASSPRQGYEQYF.

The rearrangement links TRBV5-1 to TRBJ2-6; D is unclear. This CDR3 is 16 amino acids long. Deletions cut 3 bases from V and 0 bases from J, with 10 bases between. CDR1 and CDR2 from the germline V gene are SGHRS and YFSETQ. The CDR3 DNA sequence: TGCGCCAGCAGCTACCTCCCCCCCTCTGGGGCCAACGTCCTGACTTTC. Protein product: CASSYLPPSGANVLTF.

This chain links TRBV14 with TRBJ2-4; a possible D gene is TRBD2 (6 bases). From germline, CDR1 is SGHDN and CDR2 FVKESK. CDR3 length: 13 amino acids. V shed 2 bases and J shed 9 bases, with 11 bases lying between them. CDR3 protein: CASSQTGTGIQYF. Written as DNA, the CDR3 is TGTGCCAGCAGCCAAACCGGGACTGGCATTCAGTACTTC.

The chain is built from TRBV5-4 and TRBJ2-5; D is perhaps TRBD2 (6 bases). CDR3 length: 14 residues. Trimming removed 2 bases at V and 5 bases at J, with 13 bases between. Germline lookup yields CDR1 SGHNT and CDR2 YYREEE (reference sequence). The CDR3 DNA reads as TGTGCCAGCAGCTTAAGGGACTGGGGGGAGACCCAGTACTTC. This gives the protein CASSLRDWGETQYF.

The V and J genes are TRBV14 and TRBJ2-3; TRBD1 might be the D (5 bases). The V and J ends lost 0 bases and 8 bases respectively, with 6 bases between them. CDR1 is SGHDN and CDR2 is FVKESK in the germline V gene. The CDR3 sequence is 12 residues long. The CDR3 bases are TGTGCCAGCAGCCAAGAGGGGCGTACGCAGTATTTT. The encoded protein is CASSQEGRTQYF.

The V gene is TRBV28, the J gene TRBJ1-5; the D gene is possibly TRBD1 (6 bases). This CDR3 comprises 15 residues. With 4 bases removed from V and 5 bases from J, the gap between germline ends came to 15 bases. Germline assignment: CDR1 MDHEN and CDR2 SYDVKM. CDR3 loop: CASSSNGQLYQPQHF. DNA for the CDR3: TGTGCCAGCAGTTCGAATGGACAGCTGTATCAGCCCCAGCATTTT.

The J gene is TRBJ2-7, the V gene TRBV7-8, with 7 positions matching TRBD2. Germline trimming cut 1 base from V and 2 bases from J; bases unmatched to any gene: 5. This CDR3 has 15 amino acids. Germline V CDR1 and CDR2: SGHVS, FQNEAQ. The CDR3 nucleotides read TGTGCCAGCAGCTTAGAGTTAGCGGGCACCTACGAGCAGTACTTC. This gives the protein CASSLELAGTYEQYF.

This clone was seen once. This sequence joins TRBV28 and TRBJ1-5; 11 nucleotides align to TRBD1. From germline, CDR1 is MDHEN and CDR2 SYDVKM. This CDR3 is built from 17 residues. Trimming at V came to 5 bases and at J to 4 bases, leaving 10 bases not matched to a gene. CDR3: CASSQSEDRGRNQPQHF. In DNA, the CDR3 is TGTGCCAGCAGTCAGTCGGAGGACAGGGGGCGTAATCAGCCCCAGCATTTT.

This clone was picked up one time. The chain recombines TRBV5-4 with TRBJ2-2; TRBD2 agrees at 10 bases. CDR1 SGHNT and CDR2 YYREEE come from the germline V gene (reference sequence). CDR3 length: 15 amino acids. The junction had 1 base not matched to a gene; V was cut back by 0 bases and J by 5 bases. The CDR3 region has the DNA TGTGCCAGCAGCTTGGGGGGACTAGCGACCGGGGAGCTGTTTTTT. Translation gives CASSLGGLATGELFF.

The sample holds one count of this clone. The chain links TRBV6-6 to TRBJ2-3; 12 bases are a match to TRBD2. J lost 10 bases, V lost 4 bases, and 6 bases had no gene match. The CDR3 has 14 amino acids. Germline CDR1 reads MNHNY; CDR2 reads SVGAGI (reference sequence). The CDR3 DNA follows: TGTGCCAGCAGTTCGACTAGCGGGGGCCTCCCGCAGTATTTT. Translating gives CASSSTSGGLPQYF.

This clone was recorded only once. CDR3 residues: CASSGGGGLSGNTIYF. In DNA form, the CDR3 reads TGTGCCAGCAGTGGCGGGGGGGGTCTCTCTGGAAACACCATATATTTT. The rearrangement joins TRBV6-1 to TRBJ1-3, with a tentative D call TRBD1 (5 bases). The CDR3 is made up of 16 amino acids. Between the trimmed V and J ends, which lost 4 bases and 0 bases, there was a span of 13 bases. Germline CDR1 reads MNHNS; CDR2 reads SASEGT.

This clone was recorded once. The DNA of the CDR3 is TGTGCCAGCGCCATAGCGGGGGGGCTAGGCGGGGAGCTGTTTTTT. Its translation is CASAIAGGLGGELFF. The gene calls are TRBV5-5 and TRBJ2-2, with TRBD2 matching over 11 bases. The CDR3 sequence is 15 residues long. Germline CDR1 is SGHKS and CDR2 is YYEKEE (reference sequence). The trim removed 7 bases at V and 7 bases at J, leaving 9 bases unmatched.

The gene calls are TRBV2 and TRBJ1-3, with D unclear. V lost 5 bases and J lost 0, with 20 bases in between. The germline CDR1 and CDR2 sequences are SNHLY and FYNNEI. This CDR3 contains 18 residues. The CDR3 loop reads CASSRAFGNLGSGNTIYF. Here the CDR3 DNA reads TGTGCCAGCAGTAGGGCTTTCGGCAACCTGGGCTCTGGAAACACCATATATTTT.

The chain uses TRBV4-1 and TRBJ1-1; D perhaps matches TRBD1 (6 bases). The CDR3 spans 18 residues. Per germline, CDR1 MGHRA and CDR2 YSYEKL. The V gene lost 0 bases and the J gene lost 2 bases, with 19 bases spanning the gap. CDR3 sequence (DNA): TGCGCCAGCAGCCAAGATCAGTCCCTTCACAGGGTTAACACTGAAGCTTTCTTT. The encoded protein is CASSQDQSLHRVNTEAFF.

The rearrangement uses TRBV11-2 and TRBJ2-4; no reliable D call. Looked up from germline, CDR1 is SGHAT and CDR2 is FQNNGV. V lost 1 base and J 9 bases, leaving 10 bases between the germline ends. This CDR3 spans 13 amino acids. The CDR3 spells CASSLGPLGIQYF. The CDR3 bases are TGTGCCAGCAGCTTAGGGCCCCTAGGCATTCAGTACTTC.

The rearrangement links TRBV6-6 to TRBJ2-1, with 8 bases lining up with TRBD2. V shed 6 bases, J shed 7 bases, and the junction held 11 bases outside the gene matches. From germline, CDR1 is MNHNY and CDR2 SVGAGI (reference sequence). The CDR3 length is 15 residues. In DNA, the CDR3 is TGTGCCAGCAGAGCCGGGACTAGTAAGTCGAATGAGCAGTTCTTC. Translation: CASRAGTSKSNEQFF.

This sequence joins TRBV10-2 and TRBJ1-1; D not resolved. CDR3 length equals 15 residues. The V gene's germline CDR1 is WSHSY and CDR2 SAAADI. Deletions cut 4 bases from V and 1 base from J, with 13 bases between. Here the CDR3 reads CASSVYGLSNTEAFF. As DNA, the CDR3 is TGCGCCAGCAGTGTGTACGGACTTTCGAACACTGAAGCTTTCTTT.

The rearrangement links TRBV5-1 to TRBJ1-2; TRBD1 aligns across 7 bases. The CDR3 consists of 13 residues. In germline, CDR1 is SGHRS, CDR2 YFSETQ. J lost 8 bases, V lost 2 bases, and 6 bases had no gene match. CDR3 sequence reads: CASSLSGTEGYTF. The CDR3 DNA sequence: TGCGCCAGCAGCTTATCCGGGACAGAGGGCTACACCTTC.

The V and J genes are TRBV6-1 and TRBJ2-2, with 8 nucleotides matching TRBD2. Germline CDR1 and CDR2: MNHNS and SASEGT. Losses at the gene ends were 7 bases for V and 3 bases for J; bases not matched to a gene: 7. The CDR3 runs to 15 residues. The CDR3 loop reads CASKRSGSDTGELFF. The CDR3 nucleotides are TGTGCCAGCAAAAGAAGCGGGAGCGACACCGGGGAGCTGTTTTTT.

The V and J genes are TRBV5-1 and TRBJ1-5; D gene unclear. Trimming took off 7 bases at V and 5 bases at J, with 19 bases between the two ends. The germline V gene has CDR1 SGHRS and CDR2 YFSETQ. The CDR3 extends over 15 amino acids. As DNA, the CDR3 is TGCGCCAGCGCCCACCGGGTGGCGGAGGATCAGCCCCAGCATTTT. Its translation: CASAHRVAEDQPQHF. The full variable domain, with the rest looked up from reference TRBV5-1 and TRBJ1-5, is KAGVTQTPRYLIKTRGQQVTLSCSPISGHRSVSWYQQTPGQGLQFLFEYFSETQRNKGNFPGRFSGRQFSNSRSEMNVSTLELGDSALYLCASAHRVAEDQPQHFGDGTRLSIL.

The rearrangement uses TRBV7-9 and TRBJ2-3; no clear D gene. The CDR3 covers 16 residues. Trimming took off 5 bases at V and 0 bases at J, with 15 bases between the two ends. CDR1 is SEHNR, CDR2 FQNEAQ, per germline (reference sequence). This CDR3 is CASSLGVLTSTDTQYF. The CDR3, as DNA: TGTGCCAGCAGCCTCGGCGTGCTTACTAGCACAGATACGCAGTATTTT. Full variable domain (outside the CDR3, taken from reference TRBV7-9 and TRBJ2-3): DTGVSQNPRHKITKRGQNVTFRCDPISEHNRLYWYRQTLGQGPEFLTYFQNEAQLEKSRLLSDRFSAERPKGSFSTLEIQRTEQGDSAMYLCASSLGVLTSTDTQYFGPGTRLTVL.

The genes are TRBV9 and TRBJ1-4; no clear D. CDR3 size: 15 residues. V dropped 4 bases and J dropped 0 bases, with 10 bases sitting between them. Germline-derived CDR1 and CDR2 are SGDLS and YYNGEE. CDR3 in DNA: TGTGCCAGCAGCTCCGGTCCTGCAACTAATGAAAAACTGTTTTTT. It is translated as CASSSGPATNEKLFF.

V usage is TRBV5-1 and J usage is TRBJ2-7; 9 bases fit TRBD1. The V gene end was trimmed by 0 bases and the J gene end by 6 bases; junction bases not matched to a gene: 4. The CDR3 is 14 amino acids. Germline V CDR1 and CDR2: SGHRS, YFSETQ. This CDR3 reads CASSLDRGRLEQYF. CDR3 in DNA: TGCGCCAGCAGCTTGGACAGGGGGCGTCTCGAGCAGTACTTC.

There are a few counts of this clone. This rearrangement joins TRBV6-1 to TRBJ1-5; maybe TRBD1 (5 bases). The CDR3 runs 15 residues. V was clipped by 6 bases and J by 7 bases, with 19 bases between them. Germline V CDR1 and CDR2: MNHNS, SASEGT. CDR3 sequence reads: CASSLGDFWGQPQHF. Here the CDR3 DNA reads TGTGCCAGCAGCCTTGGGGACTTCTGGGGGCAGCCCCAGCATTTT.

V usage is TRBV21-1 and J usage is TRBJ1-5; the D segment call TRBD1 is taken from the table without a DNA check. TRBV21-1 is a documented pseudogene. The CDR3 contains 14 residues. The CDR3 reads CASISAGWAQPQHF. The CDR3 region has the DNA TGTGCCAGCATCTCGGCAGGGTGGGCTCAGCCCCAGCATTTT.

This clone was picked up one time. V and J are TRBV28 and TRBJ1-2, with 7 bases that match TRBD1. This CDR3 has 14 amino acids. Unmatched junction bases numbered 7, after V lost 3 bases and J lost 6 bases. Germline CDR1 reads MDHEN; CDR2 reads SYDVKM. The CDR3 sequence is CASSLSSGGDGYTF. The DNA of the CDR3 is TGTGCCAGCAGTTTGTCATCAGGGGGAGATGGCTACACCTTC.